This T cell receptor (beta chain) came from a study of blood T cell repertoires in COVID-19. Germline CDR1 LGHDT, CDR2 YNNKEL (reference sequence). This CDR3 has 15 amino acids. Trimming took off 2 bases at V and 0 bases at J, with 8 bases between the two ends. Authors' methods: Reference gene primers were amplified, and this amplification served to estimate nucleated cell counts. TCRdb's copy holds only in-frame clones and misses some; the assay was immunoSEQ multiplex PCR. V, J and clone size are those of that table, while D and trimming were read from the DNA. The sample has more than 100,000 clones, roughly 85% seen once.

This receptor was obtained from a man in his forties or fifties with acute or convalescent COVID-19. The J gene is TRBJ1-3, the V gene TRBV3-1 (or the pseudogene TRBV3-2), with D hard to call. Input material: peripheral blood. The CDR3, as DNA: TGTGCCAGCAGCCAAACGTTCAGCTCTGGAAACACCATATATTTT. Translating it yields CASSQTFSSGNTIYF.